Below, 31 T cell receptor beta chains from the same sample are listed, as sequenced in a study of blood T cell repertoires in COVID-19. Sequenced by immunoSEQ multiplex PCR; TCRdb stores in-frame clones only, minus some. Here the sample spans 250,000 to 400,000 clones, approximately 89% being singletons. Sequencing was done on a sample of PBMCs or T cells enriched from blood (not recorded which). The source is a woman aged 30 to 39 who had recovered from COVID-19.

The rearrangement uses TRBV19 and TRBJ1-3, with a tentative D call TRBD1 (5 bases). Germline CDR1 and CDR2: LNHDA and SQIVND (reference sequence). The CDR3 is 13 amino acids. The ends were cut back, 5 bases at V and 8 bases at J, with 13 bases in the middle. The CDR3 here is CASSFRAGDTIYF. The CDR3 DNA follows: TGTGCCAGTAGTTTCCGAGCGGGGGACACCATATATTTT.

The chain has TRBV19 and TRBJ1-6; D is unclear. Trimming shortened V by 9 bases and J by 6 bases, and 15 bases separated the two germline ends. CDR1 LNHDA and CDR2 SQIVND come from the germline V gene (reference sequence). The CDR3 is 14 residues long. CDR3 region: CARRRRDFNSPLHF. CDR3 sequence (DNA): TGTGCCAGAAGGCGGCGGGATTTTAATTCACCCCTCCACTTT.

The gene calls are TRBV6-5 and TRBJ1-6; D ambiguous. CDR1 and CDR2 (germline): MNHEY, SVGAGI. The ends were cut back, 3 bases at V and 3 bases at J, with 12 bases in the middle. This CDR3 is built from 16 residues. DNA of the CDR3: TGTGCCAGCAGTTATCAGGCTCCACTCTATAATTCACCCCTCCACTTT. Protein product: CASSYQAPLYNSPLHF.

This clone appeared a few times. DNA for the CDR3: TGTGCCAGCTCATCCGAGGAGGGGGCAGGGAATTCACCCCTCCACTTT. Protein: CASSSEEGAGNSPLHF. V and J are TRBV18 and TRBJ1-6, with TRBD1 matching 7 bases. This CDR3 contains 16 residues. With 5 bases clipped from V and 7 bases from J, the junction kept 11 bases outside the gene matches. CDR1 is KGHSH and CDR2 is LQKENI in the germline V gene.

This clone was picked up one time. V is TRBV5-4 and J is TRBJ2-7; D might be TRBD2 (7 bases). Trimming removed 6 bases from V and 7 bases from J, with 20 bases in between. The length of the CDR3 is 14 residues. Germline values: CDR1 SGHNT, CDR2 YYREEE (reference sequence). CDR3 protein: CASNNQDGGREQYF. CDR3 nucleotides: TGTGCCAGCAACAACCAAGACGGGGGGCGAGAGCAGTACTTC.

The V and J genes are TRBV27 and TRBJ1-3; D may be TRBD1 (5 bases). The V gene's germline CDR1 is MNHEY and CDR2 SMNVEV (reference sequence). This CDR3 is built from 15 residues. Deletions cut 6 bases from V and 0 bases from J, with 12 bases between. CDR3 nucleotide sequence: TGTGCCAGCAGAATGGGGGGAAGCTCTGGAAACACCATATATTTT. It yields the protein CASRMGGSSGNTIYF.

The chain uses TRBV27 and TRBJ1-5; unclear D gene. The V and J ends lost 6 bases and 5 bases respectively, with 11 bases between them. This CDR3 comprises 13 residues. In germline, CDR1 is MNHEY, CDR2 SMNVEV (reference sequence). The CDR3 spells CASRRFWDQPQHF. The CDR3 nucleotides are TGTGCCAGCAGGAGGTTTTGGGATCAGCCCCAGCATTTT.

The rearrangement links TRBV5-1 to TRBJ2-7; TRBD1 agrees at 10 bases. This CDR3 is 16 amino acids long. V lost 5 bases to trimming and J lost 3 bases; unmatched junction nucleotides: 11. The germline V gene has CDR1 SGHRS and CDR2 YFSETQ. CDR3 amino acids: CASRPGGQGEFYEQYF. In DNA form, the CDR3 reads TGCGCCAGCAGACCAGGCGGACAGGGGGAGTTCTACGAGCAGTACTTC. The full variable domain, in which reference TRBV5-1 and TRBJ2-7 provide the parts outside the CDR3, is KAGVTQTPRYLIKTRGQQVTLSCSPISGHRSVSWYQQTPGQGLQFLFEYFSETQRNKGNFPGRFSGRQFSNSRSEMNVSTLELGDSALYLCASRPGGQGEFYEQYFGPGTRLTVT.

The genes are TRBV29-1 and TRBJ2-7, with TRBD2 matching 12 bases. The V gene's germline CDR1 is SQVTM and CDR2 ANQGSEA. V shed 7 bases and J 5 bases; nucleotides not matched to a gene: 9. The CDR3 is 14 residues long. CDR3 in amino acids: CSATGLAGQHEQYF. The DNA for the CDR3 is TGCAGCGCTACGGGACTAGCGGGTCAGCACGAGCAGTACTTC.

A few counts support this clone. The chain joins TRBV19 to TRBJ1-2, with 10 bases that match TRBD1. J lost 4 bases, V lost 9 bases, and 8 bases had no gene match. CDR3 length: 14 amino acids. Germline lookup yields CDR1 LNHDA and CDR2 SQIVND (reference sequence). The CDR3 DNA sequence: TGTGCCAGCGCCCGGACAGGGGGGCCCTATGGCTACACCTTC. Its translation: CASARTGGPYGYTF.

CDR3 protein: CASSLTGTGNYGYTF. The DNA for the CDR3 is TGTGCCAGCAGCTTAACAGGGACAGGGAACTATGGCTACACCTTC. V is TRBV5-4 and J is TRBJ1-2; 9 positions match TRBD1. CDR1 is SGHNT and CDR2 is YYREEE in the germline V gene (reference sequence). The CDR3 covers 15 residues. V trimming: 2 bases; J trimming: 2 bases; junction bases outside the gene matches: 4.

The V gene is TRBV27, the J gene TRBJ1-5, with D possibly TRBD1 on 5 matching bases. Trimming pared 5 bases from V and 5 bases from J, leaving 10 bases between. Germline CDR1 reads MNHEY; CDR2 reads SMNVEV (reference sequence). CDR3 size: 13 residues. DNA of the CDR3: TGTGCCAGCAGTCCGTGGGGGGATCAGCCCCAGCATTTT. The encoded protein is CASSPWGDQPQHF.

The V and J genes are TRBV4-1 and TRBJ1-4, with D unresolved. From germline, CDR1 is MGHRA and CDR2 YSYEKL. The ends were cut back, 4 bases at V and 6 bases at J, with 6 bases in the middle. This CDR3 is built from 12 residues. The CDR3 loop reads CASSLPYEKLFF. In DNA, the CDR3 is TGCGCCAGCAGCCTCCCCTATGAAAAACTGTTTTTT.

Only one count was recorded for this clone. This rearrangement joins TRBV5-1 to TRBJ1-4; D gene unclear. Trimming shortened V by 3 bases and J by 8 bases, and 17 bases separated the two germline ends. Germline CDR1 and CDR2: SGHRS and YFSETQ. The CDR3 has 15 amino acids. CDR3 DNA sequence: TGCGCCAGCAGCTCTTTGGGCCGAGCCCAGGAAAAACTGTTTTTT. Amino acid sequence: CASSSLGRAQEKLFF.

The chain is built from TRBV10-3 and TRBJ2-7, with 9 bases aligning to TRBD1. The CDR3 sequence is 14 residues long. In germline, CDR1 is ENHRY, CDR2 SYGVKD. Trimming cost V 2 bases and J 5 bases; bases outside gene matches: 4. CDR3 DNA: TGTGCCATCAGTGAGGTACAGGGGGCTAACGAGCAGTACTTC. This sequence encodes CAISEVQGANEQYF.

The chain employs TRBV7-9 and TRBJ1-5; D might be TRBD1 (5 bases). The CDR3 covers 11 residues. The V and J ends lost 4 bases and 11 bases respectively, with 9 bases between them. In germline, CDR1 is SEHNR, CDR2 FQNEAQ (reference sequence). CDR3 region: CASSSGLSQHF. The CDR3, as DNA: TGTGCCAGCAGCTCGGGACTTTCCCAGCATTTT. The entire variable domain, with the rest obtained from reference TRBV7-9 and TRBJ1-5, is as follows: DTGVSQNPRHKITKRGQNVTFRCDPISEHNRLYWYRQTLGQGPEFLTYFQNEAQLEKSRLLSDRFSAERPKGSFSTLEIQRTEQGDSAMYLCASSSGLSQHFGDGTRLSIL.

The genes are TRBV27 and TRBJ1-2; D might be TRBD1 (5 bases). Trimming left V 3 bases short and J 4 bases short, with 15 bases between. The CDR3 length is 15 residues. Germline V gene lookup returns CDR1 MNHEY and CDR2 SMNVEV (reference sequence). In DNA, the CDR3 is TGTGCCAGCAGTTTCAGGGCCTTTCGAGGCTATGGCTACACCTTC. It codes for CASSFRAFRGYGYTF.

The chain employs TRBV2 and TRBJ1-1, with D unclear. Trimming left V 8 bases short and J 7 bases short, with 8 bases between. CDR1 and CDR2 (germline): SNHLY, FYNNEI. The CDR3 covers 10 residues. The DNA of the CDR3 is TGTGCCAGCGGAACAGTTGAAGCTTTCTTT. Translating gives CASGTVEAFF.

This clone was picked up a small number of times. The V gene is TRBV4-1, the J gene TRBJ1-2; a possible D gene is TRBD1 (5 bases). V was trimmed by 0 bases and J by 3 bases, leaving 11 bases between them. The CDR3 sequence is 15 residues long. Germline lookup yields CDR1 MGHRA and CDR2 YSYEKL. The CDR3 spells CASSQDQGRDYGYTF. CDR3 bases: TGCGCCAGCAGCCAAGATCAAGGCAGGGACTATGGCTACACCTTC.

The chain has TRBV3-1 (or the pseudogene TRBV3-2) and TRBJ1-2; TRBD1 aligns across 9 bases. CDR3 length: 16 amino acids. The V and J ends lost 0 bases and 6 bases, in that order; junction bases with no gene match: 8. Germline V gene data show CDR1 as LGHDT and CDR2 as YNNKEL (reference sequence). The CDR3 here is CASSQDFGTGWDGYTF. CDR3 sequence (DNA): TGTGCCAGCAGCCAAGATTTTGGGACAGGGTGGGATGGCTACACCTTC.

The table lists this clone with a count of one. The V gene is TRBV10-3, the J gene TRBJ2-1; 13 nucleotides agree with TRBD2. The CDR3 loop spans 13 amino acids. Germline V gene data show CDR1 as ENHRY and CDR2 as SYGVKD. V was pared by 6 bases and J by 10 bases, with 3 bases of the junction left unmatched. CDR3 sequence (DNA): TGTGCCATCAGCCAACTAGCGGGGGGGGAGCAGTTCTTC. Protein: CAISQLAGGEQFF.

About this clone itself: The same CDR3 can be traced to other DNA sequences in this sample. V usage is TRBV28 and J usage is TRBJ1-2; a weak D match, TRBD1 (6 bases). The V and J ends lost 2 bases and 5 bases respectively, with 9 bases between them. This CDR3 is 13 amino acids long. Germline assignment: CDR1 MDHEN and CDR2 SYDVKM. CDR3 sequence reads: CASSLGQGYGYTF. CDR3 coding DNA: TGTGCCAGCAGTTTAGGGCAGGGGTATGGCTACACCTTC.

This chain uses TRBV4-1 with TRBJ2-7; no reliable D call. The CDR3 covers 17 residues. V lost 0 bases to trimming and J lost 3 bases, with 18 bases between them. Per germline, CDR1 MGHRA and CDR2 YSYEKL. The CDR3 here is CASSQEHPQPSYYEQYF. The CDR3 DNA is TGCGCCAGCAGCCAAGAACACCCTCAACCCAGTTACTACGAGCAGTACTTC.

The V call is TRBV11-2, the J call TRBJ1-6, with a weak D call TRBD1 (6 bases). The CDR3 runs 15 residues. The V gene's germline CDR1 is SGHAT and CDR2 FQNNGV. V gave up 5 bases and J gave up 7 bases, with 15 bases separating them. CDR3 nucleotides: TGTGCCAGCAGCCCCGGGACATTGGACAATTCACCCCTCCACTTT. Residues: CASSPGTLDNSPLHF. The complete variable domain, with remaining parts taken from reference TRBV11-2 and TRBJ1-6, reads EAGVAQSPRYKIIEKRQSVAFWCNPISGHATLYWYQQILGQGPKLLIQFQNNGVVDDSQLPKDRFSAERLKGVDSTLKIQPAKLEDSAVYLCASSPGTLDNSPLHFGNGTRLTVT.

The rearrangement joins TRBV24-1 to TRBJ2-1; 10 nucleotides agree with TRBD1. V lost 2 bases and J lost 5; bases outside the gene matches: 2. This CDR3 is 15 amino acids long. The germline CDR1 and CDR2 sequences are KGHDR and SFDVKD. CDR3 residues: CATSDSGQGDNEQFF. CDR3 DNA: TGTGCCACCAGTGATTCCGGACAGGGGGACAATGAGCAGTTCTTC.

This chain uses TRBV5-1 with TRBJ2-3, with 9 bases fitting TRBD1. Per the germline V gene, CDR1 is SGHRS and CDR2 is YFSETQ. The CDR3 length is 16 residues. V shed 2 bases, J shed 3 bases, and the junction held 7 bases outside the gene matches. The CDR3 here is CASSLGDREETDTQYF. The CDR3 DNA is TGCGCCAGCAGCTTAGGGGACAGGGAGGAGACAGATACGCAGTATTTT. Complete variable domain (other parts from reference TRBV5-1 and TRBJ2-3): KAGVTQTPRYLIKTRGQQVTLSCSPISGHRSVSWYQQTPGQGLQFLFEYFSETQRNKGNFPGRFSGRQFSNSRSEMNVSTLELGDSALYLCASSLGDREETDTQYFGPGTRLTVL.

This rearrangement joins TRBV12-3 or TRBV12-4 to TRBJ1-2; D gene ambiguous. This CDR3 region has 13 residues. The V and J ends lost 5 bases and 8 bases respectively, with 15 bases between them. CDR3 region: CASSPLGDFGYTF. The CDR3 nucleotides are TGTGCCAGCAGTCCCCTTGGAGATTTCGGCTACACCTTC.

This chain's CDR3 is CATSRGVEGNNEQFF. CDR3 bases: TGTGCCACCAGCAGAGGTGTGGAGGGAAACAATGAGCAGTTCTTC. The chain combines TRBV15 with TRBJ2-1, with TRBD2 as a possible D gene (6 bases). V was trimmed by 1 base and J by 5 bases, leaving 12 bases between them. CDR3 length equals 15 residues. The germline gives CDR1 LNHNV, CDR2 YYDKDF (reference sequence).

The chain links TRBV4-1 to TRBJ1-5; D is uncertain. Deletions cut 0 bases from V and 4 bases from J, with 10 bases between. CDR3 length: 15 amino acids. Germline V CDR1 and CDR2: MGHRA, YSYEKL. The chain's CDR3 is CASSQDIAGNQPQHF. The CDR3 DNA reads TGCGCCAGCAGCCAAGATATAGCGGGGAATCAGCCCCAGCATTTT.

The chain links TRBV2 to TRBJ2-2; a possible D gene is TRBD2 (7 bases). V lost 4 bases to trimming and J lost 4 bases, with 19 bases between them. The CDR3 has 17 residues. Per germline, CDR1 SNHLY and CDR2 FYNNEI. Written as DNA, the CDR3 is TGTGCCAGCAGTGTACCCAGAGGGGGGGCAATCACCGGGGAGCTGTTTTTT. Translated: CASSVPRGGAITGELFF.

V and J are TRBV5-6 and TRBJ1-1; D uncertain. Germline V gene lookup returns CDR1 SGHDT and CDR2 YYEEEE. The V and J ends lost 0 bases and 5 bases respectively, with 8 bases between them. The CDR3 consists of 13 residues. The CDR3 DNA follows: TGTGCCAGCAGCTTGGGAGAGGGAACTGAAGCTTTCTTT. It specifies CASSLGEGTEAFF.